This T cell receptor beta chain is drawn from a study of T-cell reconstitution after alpha-beta-depleted transplantation in children. Study-level findings and limits: One year after transplant, T-cell counts and diversity came mostly from newly produced T cells. As was reported, about two months after transplant, alpha-beta T cells came from several hundred expanded graft clones.

Trimming took 7 bases from V and 0 from J, leaving 9 bases between them. The germline gives CDR1 MNHEY, CDR2 SVGEGT. The CDR3 covers 13 residues. Details on this clonotype: Its antigen is as yet unknown.

A library of TCRbeta sequences, prepared with unique molecular identifiers, was generated. TCRdb called the PCR reads again in MiXCR, with one record for every CDR3 protein. The sample contains fewer than 550,000 distinct CDR3 sequences, over 10% of which appear only once. The chain combines TRBV6-2 or TRBV6-3 with TRBJ2-5; D gene uncertain. The sequencing here drew on PBMCs, mostly from graft donor cells, taken 180 days after TCRalphabeta/CD19-depleted stem cell transplant. The source is a female patient between 2 and 15 years old who had a stem cell transplant for aplastic anemia, so the T cells may come from the graft donor. Written as DNA, the CDR3 is TGTGCCAGCACGGACGCGAACCAAGAGACCCAGTACTTC. Its protein product is CASTDANQETQYF.